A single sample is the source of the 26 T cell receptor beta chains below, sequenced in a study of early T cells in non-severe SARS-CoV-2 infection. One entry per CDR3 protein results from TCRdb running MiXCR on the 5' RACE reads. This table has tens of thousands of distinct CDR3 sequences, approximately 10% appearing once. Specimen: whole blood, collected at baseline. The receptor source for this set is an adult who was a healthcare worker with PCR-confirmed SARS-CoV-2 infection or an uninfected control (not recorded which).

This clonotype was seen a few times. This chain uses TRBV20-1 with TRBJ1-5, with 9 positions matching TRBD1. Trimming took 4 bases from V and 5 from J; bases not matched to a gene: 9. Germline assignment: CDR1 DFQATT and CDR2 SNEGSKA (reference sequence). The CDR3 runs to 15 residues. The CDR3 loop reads CSATVGGQGHQPQHF. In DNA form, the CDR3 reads TGCAGTGCTACCGTAGGGGGACAGGGACATCAGCCCCAGCATTTT.

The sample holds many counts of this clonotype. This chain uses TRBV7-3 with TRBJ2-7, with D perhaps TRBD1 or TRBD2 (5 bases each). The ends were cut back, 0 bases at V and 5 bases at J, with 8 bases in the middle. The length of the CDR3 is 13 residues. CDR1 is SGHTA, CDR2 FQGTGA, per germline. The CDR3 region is CASSLTGVDEQYF. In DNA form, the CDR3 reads TGTGCCAGCAGCTTAACGGGGGTTGACGAGCAGTACTTC.

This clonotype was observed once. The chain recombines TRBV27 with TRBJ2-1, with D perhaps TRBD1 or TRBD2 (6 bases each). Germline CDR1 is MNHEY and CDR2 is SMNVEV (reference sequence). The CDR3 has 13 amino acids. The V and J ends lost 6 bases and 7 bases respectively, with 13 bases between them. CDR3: CASSGGPGNEQFF. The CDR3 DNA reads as TGTGCCAGCAGCGGGGGCCCAGGGAATGAGCAGTTCTTC.

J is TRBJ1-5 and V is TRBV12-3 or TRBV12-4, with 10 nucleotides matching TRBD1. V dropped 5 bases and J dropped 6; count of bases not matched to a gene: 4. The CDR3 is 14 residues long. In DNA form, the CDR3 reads TGTGCCAGCAGTCAGACAGGGGGCCGTCAGCCCCAGCATTTT. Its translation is CASSQTGGRQPQHF.

The CDR3 DNA follows: TGCGCCAGCAGCTTGGTAGGGGACAGCCAACGCGAGCAGTACTTC. Its protein is CASSLVGDSQREQYF. This sequence joins TRBV5-1 and TRBJ2-7; 7 bases are a match to TRBD1. The CDR3 has 15 amino acids. The junction had 9 bases not matched to a gene; V was cut back by 0 bases and J by 6 bases. Germline V CDR1 and CDR2: SGHRS, YFSETQ.

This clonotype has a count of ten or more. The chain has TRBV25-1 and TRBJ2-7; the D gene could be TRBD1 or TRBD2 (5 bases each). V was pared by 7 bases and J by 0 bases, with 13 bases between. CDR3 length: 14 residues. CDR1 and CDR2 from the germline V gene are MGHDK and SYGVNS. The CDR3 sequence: CASTMGERSYEQYF. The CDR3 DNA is TGTGCCAGCACCATGGGGGAGCGCTCCTACGAGCAGTACTTC.

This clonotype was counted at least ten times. CDR3 sequence (DNA): TGTGCCAGCAGTGACAGAAATCGGCAGTTCTTC. Translating gives CASSDRNRQFF. The gene calls are TRBV6-5 and TRBJ2-1, with D maybe TRBD1 (5 bases). The CDR3 sequence is 11 residues long. Trimming pared 5 bases from V and 12 bases from J, leaving 11 bases between. CDR1 and CDR2 from the germline V gene are MNHEY and SVGAGI.

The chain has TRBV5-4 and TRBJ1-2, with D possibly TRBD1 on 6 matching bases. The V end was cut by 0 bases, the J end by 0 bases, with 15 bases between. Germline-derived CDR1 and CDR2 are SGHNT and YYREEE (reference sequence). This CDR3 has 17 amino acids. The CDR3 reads CASSLGPQGRANYGYTF. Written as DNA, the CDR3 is TGTGCCAGCAGCTTGGGACCCCAGGGGCGAGCTAACTATGGCTACACCTTC.

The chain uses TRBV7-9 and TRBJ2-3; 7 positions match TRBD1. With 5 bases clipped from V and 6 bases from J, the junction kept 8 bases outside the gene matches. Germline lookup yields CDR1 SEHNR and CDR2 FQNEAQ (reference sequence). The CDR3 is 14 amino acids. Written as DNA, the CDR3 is TGTGCCAGCAGCCGCAGGACAGGCGGCGATACGCAGTATTTT. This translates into CASSRRTGGDTQYF. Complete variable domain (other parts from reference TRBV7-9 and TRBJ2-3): DTGVSQNPRHKITKRGQNVTFRCDPISEHNRLYWYRQTLGQGPEFLTYFQNEAQLEKSRLLSDRFSAERPKGSFSTLEIQRTEQGDSAMYLCASSRRTGGDTQYFGPGTRLTVL.

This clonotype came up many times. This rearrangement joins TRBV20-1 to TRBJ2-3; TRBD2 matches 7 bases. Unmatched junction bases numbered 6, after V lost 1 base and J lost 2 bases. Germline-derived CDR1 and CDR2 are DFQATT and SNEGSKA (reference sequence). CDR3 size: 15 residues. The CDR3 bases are TGCAGTGCTAGAGGGCAGCGGGGAGTCACAGATACGCAGTATTTT. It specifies CSARGQRGVTDTQYF.

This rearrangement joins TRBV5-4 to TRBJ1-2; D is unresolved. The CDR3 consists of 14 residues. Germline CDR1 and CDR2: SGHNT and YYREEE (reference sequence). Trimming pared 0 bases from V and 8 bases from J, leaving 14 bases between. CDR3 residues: CASSLGQRPGGYTF. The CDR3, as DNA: TGTGCCAGCAGCTTGGGGCAGAGGCCGGGAGGCTACACCTTC.

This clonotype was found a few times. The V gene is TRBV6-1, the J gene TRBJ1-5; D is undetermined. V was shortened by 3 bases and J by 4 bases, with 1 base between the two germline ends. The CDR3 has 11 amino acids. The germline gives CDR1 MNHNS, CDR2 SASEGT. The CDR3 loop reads CASSENQPQHF. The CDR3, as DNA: TGTGCCAGCAGTGAGAATCAGCCCCAGCATTTT.

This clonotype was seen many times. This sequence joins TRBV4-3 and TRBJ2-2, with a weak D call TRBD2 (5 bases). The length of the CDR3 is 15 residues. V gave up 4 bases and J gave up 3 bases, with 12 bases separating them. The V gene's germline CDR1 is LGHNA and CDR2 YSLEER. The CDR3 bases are TGCGCCAGCAGCCGAGTGGACTCCGACACCGGGGAGCTGTTTTTT. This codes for CASSRVDSDTGELFF.

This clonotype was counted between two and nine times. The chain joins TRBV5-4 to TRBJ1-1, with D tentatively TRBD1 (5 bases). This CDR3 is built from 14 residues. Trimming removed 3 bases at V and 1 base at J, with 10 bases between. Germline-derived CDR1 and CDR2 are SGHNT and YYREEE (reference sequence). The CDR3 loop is CASSSDNPNTEAFF. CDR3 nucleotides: TGTGCCAGCAGCTCGGACAACCCGAACACTGAAGCTTTCTTT.

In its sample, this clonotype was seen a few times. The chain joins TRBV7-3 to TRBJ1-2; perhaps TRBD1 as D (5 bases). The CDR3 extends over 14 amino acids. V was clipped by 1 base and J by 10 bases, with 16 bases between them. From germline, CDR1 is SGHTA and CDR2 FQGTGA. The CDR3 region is CASSLSPQTVSYTF. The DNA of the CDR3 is TGTGCCAGCAGCTTAAGCCCTCAGACAGTGTCCTACACCTTC.

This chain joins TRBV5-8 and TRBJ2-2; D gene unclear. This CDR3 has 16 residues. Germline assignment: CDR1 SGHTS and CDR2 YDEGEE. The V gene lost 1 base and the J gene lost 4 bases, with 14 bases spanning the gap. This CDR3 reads CASSLWAPRSTGELFF. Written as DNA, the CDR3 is TGTGCCAGCAGCTTGTGGGCACCACGAAGCACCGGGGAGCTGTTTTTT.

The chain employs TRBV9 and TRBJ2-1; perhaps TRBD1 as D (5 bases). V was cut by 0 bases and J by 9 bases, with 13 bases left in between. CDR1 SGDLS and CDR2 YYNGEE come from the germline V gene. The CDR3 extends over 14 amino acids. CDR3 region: CASSVGLAQGEQFF. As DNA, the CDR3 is TGTGCCAGCAGCGTAGGGCTTGCCCAGGGTGAGCAGTTCTTC.

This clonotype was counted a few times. CDR3 region: CAGRGSGNTIYF. The CDR3 DNA is TGTGCCGGTAGGGGCTCTGGAAACACCATATATTTT. V is TRBV12-3 or TRBV12-4 and J is TRBJ1-3; a weak D match, TRBD1 (5 bases). V shed 11 bases and J shed 0 bases, with 8 bases lying between them. The CDR3 has 12 amino acids.

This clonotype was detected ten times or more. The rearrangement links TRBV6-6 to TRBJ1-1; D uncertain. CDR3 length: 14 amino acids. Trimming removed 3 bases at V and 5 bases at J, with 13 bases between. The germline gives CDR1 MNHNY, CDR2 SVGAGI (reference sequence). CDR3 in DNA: TGTGCCAGCAGTTATTCGTCCTGGGGAACTGAAGCTTTCTTT. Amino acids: CASSYSSWGTEAFF.

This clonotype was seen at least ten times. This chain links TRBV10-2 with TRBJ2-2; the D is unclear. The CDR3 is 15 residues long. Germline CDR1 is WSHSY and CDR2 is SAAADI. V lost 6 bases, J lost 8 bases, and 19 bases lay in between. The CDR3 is CASRPIGPPLGELFF. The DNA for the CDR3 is TGCGCCAGCAGACCCATCGGACCCCCTCTTGGGGAGCTGTTTTTT.

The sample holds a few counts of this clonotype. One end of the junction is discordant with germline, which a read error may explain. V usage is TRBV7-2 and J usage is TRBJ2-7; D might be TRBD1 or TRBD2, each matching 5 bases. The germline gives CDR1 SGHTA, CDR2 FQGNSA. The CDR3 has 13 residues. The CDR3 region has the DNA TGTGCCAGCAGCCCGGGACCCAGCTACGAGCAGTGCTTC. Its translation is CASSPGPSYEQCF.

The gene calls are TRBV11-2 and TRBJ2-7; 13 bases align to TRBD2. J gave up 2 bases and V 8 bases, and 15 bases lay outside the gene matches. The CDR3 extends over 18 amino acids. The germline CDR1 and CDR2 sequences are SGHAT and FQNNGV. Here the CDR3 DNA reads TGTGCCAGCTTAACCGGGACTAGCGGGGCGGAACGTCCCTACGAGCAGTACTTC. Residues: CASLTGTSGAERPYEQYF.

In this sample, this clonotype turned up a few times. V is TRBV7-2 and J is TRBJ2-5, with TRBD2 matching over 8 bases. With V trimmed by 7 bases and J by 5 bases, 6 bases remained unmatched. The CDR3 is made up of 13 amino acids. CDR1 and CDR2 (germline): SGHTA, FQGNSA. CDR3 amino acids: CASNSGAGETQYF. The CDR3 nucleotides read TGTGCCAGCAATAGCGGGGCTGGGGAGACCCAGTACTTC.

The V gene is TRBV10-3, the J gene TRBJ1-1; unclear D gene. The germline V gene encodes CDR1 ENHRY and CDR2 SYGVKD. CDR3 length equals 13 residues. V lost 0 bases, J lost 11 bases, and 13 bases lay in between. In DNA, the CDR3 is TGTGCCATCAGTGAGTCCAGTCCGGGCAAGGCTTTCTTT. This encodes CAISESSPGKAFF.

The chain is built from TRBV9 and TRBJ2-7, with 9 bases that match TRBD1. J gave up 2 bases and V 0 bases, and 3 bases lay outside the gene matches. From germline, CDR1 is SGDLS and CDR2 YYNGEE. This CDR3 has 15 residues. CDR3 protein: CASSVGGQGAYEQYF. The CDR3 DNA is TGTGCCAGCAGCGTAGGGGGACAGGGTGCCTACGAGCAGTACTTC.

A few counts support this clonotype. DNA of the CDR3: TGTGCTAGTGGTTTGGGGCGAGGCGAGCAGTACTTC. Protein: CASGLGRGEQYF. The V gene is TRBV12-5, the J gene TRBJ2-7; D uncertain. Germline CDR1 is LGHNT and CDR2 is FRNRAP. This CDR3 has 12 amino acids. V was trimmed by 1 base and J by 6 bases, leaving 7 bases between them.